The 14 T cell receptor beta chains listed next were all sequenced from one sample in a study of T cell responses to AZD1222 COVID-19 vaccine. Clones were sequenced by immunoSEQ multiplex PCR, and TCRdb holds only the in-frame ones, with some missing. The sample has 150,000 or so clones, approximately 90% seen once; the top ten hold about 3.7%. This material consisted of peripheral blood, taken on day 0 of AZD1222 vaccination. The receptors stem from an adult in good health.

There are many counts of this clone. This chain joins TRBV2 and TRBJ2-5, with D uncertain. The CDR3 runs 11 residues. V dropped 2 bases and J dropped 4 bases, with 2 bases sitting between them. Looked up from germline, CDR1 is SNHLY and CDR2 is FYNNEI. The CDR3 nucleotides are TGTGCCAGCAGTGAATTAGAGACCCAGTACTTC. Residues: CASSELETQYF. Filled out from reference TRBV2 and TRBJ2-5, the complete variable domain reads EPEVTQTPSHQVTQMGQEVILRCVPISNHLYFYWYRQILGQKVEFLVSFYNNEISEKSEIFDDQFSVERPDGSNFTLKIRSTKLEDSAMYFCASSELETQYFGPGTRLLVL.

This clone has a single count. The chain employs TRBV7-8 and TRBJ2-1, with D possibly TRBD2 on 6 matching bases. In germline, CDR1 is SGHVS, CDR2 FQNEAQ. Trimming removed 0 bases at V and 4 bases at J, with 22 bases between. CDR3 length equals 19 residues. The CDR3 nucleotides are TGTGCCAGCAGCTTAGCGTTAAGGGGCCCGGGAGTTGTTTACAATGAGCAGTTCTTC. Translating it yields CASSLALRGPGVVYNEQFF. Combining the CDR3 with reference TRBV7-8 and TRBJ2-1 gives the whole variable domain GAGVSQSPRYKVAKRGQDVALRCDPISGHVSLFWYQQALGQGPEFLTYFQNEAQLDKSGLPSDRFFAERPEGSVSTLKIQRTQQEDSAVYLCASSLALRGPGVVYNEQFFGPGTRLTVL.

The rearrangement links TRBV19 to TRBJ1-5, with 9 bases matching TRBD1. V lost 7 bases to trimming and J lost 0 bases; unmatched junction nucleotides: 13. The CDR3 has 18 amino acids. Germline loops: CDR1 LNHDA, CDR2 SQIVND (reference sequence). Here the CDR3 DNA reads TGTGCCAGTAAGCGTCATCGGGACAGGGTTAATAGCAATCAGCCCCAGCATTTT. Its protein is CASKRHRDRVNSNQPQHF.

The sample holds one count of this clone. The V and J genes are TRBV5-1 and TRBJ1-2; D is unclear. V was pared by 2 bases and J by 7 bases, with 6 bases between. There are 11 residues in the CDR3. Germline V gives CDR1 SGHRS, CDR2 YFSETQ. The CDR3 reads CASSFGVGYTF. The CDR3 DNA follows: TGCGCCAGCAGCTTCGGTGTTGGCTACACCTTC.

V usage is TRBV28 and J usage is TRBJ2-3; TRBD1 matches 11 bases. The CDR3 consists of 19 residues. The trim removed 5 bases at V and 2 bases at J, leaving 15 bases unmatched. Germline CDR1 and CDR2: MDHEN and SYDVKM. The CDR3 sequence: CASSPGQGEPHAHTDTQYF. CDR3 nucleotide sequence: TGTGCCAGCAGTCCGGGACAGGGGGAACCCCACGCCCACACAGATACGCAGTATTTT.

The rearrangement uses TRBV5-1 and TRBJ2-3, with D uncertain. From germline, CDR1 is SGHRS and CDR2 YFSETQ. The V and J ends lost 4 bases and 4 bases respectively, with 10 bases between them. The CDR3 runs 13 residues. CDR3 amino acids: CASSPYPADTQYF. CDR3 DNA: TGCGCCAGCAGCCCCTACCCCGCAGATACGCAGTATTTT.

The chain joins TRBV5-3 to TRBJ2-7; D is unclear. TRBV5-3 is assigned to the ORF class and has an uncertain function. This CDR3 has 10 amino acids. V was pared by 3 bases and J by 5 bases, with 3 bases between. This chain's CDR3 is CARSSDEQYF. CDR3 sequence (DNA): TGTGCCAGAAGCTCAGACGAGCAGTACTTC.

The V and J genes are TRBV10-2 and TRBJ2-1; 13 bases line up with TRBD2. The CDR3 is 15 residues long. The J segment lost 6 bases and the V segment lost 5 bases, leaving 4 bases of the junction unmatched. CDR1 and CDR2 (germline): WSHSY, SAAADI. CDR3 nucleotide sequence: TGCGCCAGCAGTACTAGCGGGAGGGCCATCAATGAGCAGTTCTTC. Translated, it gives CASSTSGRAINEQFF.

V and J are TRBV11-2 and TRBJ1-1; no firm D call. Germline assignment: CDR1 SGHAT and CDR2 FQNNGV. CDR3 length equals 13 residues. V was pared by 5 bases and J by 4 bases, with 11 bases between. DNA for the CDR3: TGTGCCAGCAGCGCCCGTGGGGTCACTGAAGCTTTCTTT. Encoded protein: CASSARGVTEAFF.

In its sample, this clone was seen once. The CDR3 sequence: CASSIGSGADTQYF. CDR3 DNA: TGTGCCAGTAGTATAGGTTCGGGCGCAGATACGCAGTATTTT. The V and J genes are TRBV19 and TRBJ2-3; D gene uncertain. The CDR3 is made up of 14 amino acids. The germline V gene encodes CDR1 LNHDA and CDR2 SQIVND (reference sequence). The ends were cut back, 1 base at V and 4 bases at J, with 9 bases in the middle.

The chain couples TRBV5-6 to TRBJ1-3; TRBD1 matches 9 bases. V dropped 3 bases and J dropped 0; count of bases not matched to a gene: 1. The CDR3 totals 15 residues. Germline CDR1 and CDR2: SGHDT and YYEEEE. In DNA, the CDR3 is TGTGCCAGCAGCTCGACAGGGGGCTCTGGAAACACCATATATTTT. This gives the protein CASSSTGGSGNTIYF.

This clone came up once. The V call is TRBV12-3 or TRBV12-4, the J call TRBJ1-6, with unresolved D. CDR3 length: 13 residues. Deletions cut 5 bases from V and 7 bases from J, with 9 bases between. The DNA of the CDR3 is TGTGCCAGCAGTCCCCGGACGAATTCACCCCTCCACTTT. Translating gives CASSPRTNSPLHF.

This chain uses TRBV5-1 with TRBJ2-1, with D unclear. Looked up from germline, CDR1 is SGHRS and CDR2 is YFSETQ. This CDR3 is built from 13 residues. V was clipped by 0 bases and J by 6 bases, with 7 bases between them. The CDR3: CASSLGPLNEQFF. CDR3 nucleotides: TGCGCCAGCAGCTTGGGACCTCTCAATGAGCAGTTCTTC.

The gene calls are TRBV28 and TRBJ2-5; D perhaps matches TRBD1 (5 bases). Germline CDR1 is MDHEN and CDR2 is SYDVKM. V gave up 3 bases and J gave up 5 bases, with 13 bases separating them. The CDR3 runs to 14 residues. The CDR3 DNA reads TGTGCCAGCAGTTTCCTGGGGCGCAGGGAGACCCAGTACTTC. The encoded protein is CASSFLGRRETQYF.